The clone carrying this TCR beta chain was recorded a few times. Its antigen is as yet unknown. This CDR3 has 15 residues. CDR1 is SGHDT and CDR2 is YYEEEE in the germline V gene. Trimming left V 4 bases short and J 1 base short, with 14 bases between. TCRdb processed the 5' RACE reads anew with MiXCR; each CDR3 protein has one entry. The profile shows 200,000 to 250,000 distinct CDR3 sequences, about a sixth of them singletons. This record comes from a study of CD8 T cells in ankylosing spondylitis. Regarding the study as a whole: Seemingly characteristic of ankylosing spondylitis blood was a TCR beta motif consisting of under ten highly homologous variants. Disease-associated clones were CD8+ and fairly uncommon in peripheral blood.

The TCR originated in a male donor with ankylosing spondylitis. What was sequenced was blood, either unsorted or a sorted T cell fraction (not recorded which). The rearrangement links TRBV5-6 to TRBJ1-1; D is unresolved. The CDR3 sequence: CASSNWVARNTEAFF. The CDR3 DNA reads as TGTGCCAGCAGCAATTGGGTGGCCCGGAACACTGAAGCTTTCTTT.